The source of this TCR beta chain is a study of blood T cells in healthy people across ages (dated by TCRdb to the mid-2010s). Concerning the study at large: In model experiments, template switching captured roughly one uniquely barcoded TCR beta cDNA molecule for every two T cells. Using deep sequencing normalized with unique cDNA molecular identifiers, the study measured how TCR beta repertoire diversity changes with age. The donors were divided into four age groups: young (average around 17 years), middle-aged (about 39), aged (about 62) and long-lived (roughly 88). To avoid experimental bias, donors of different ages were randomly spread across the sequencing lanes. For two donors (one aged 18 to 30 and one aged 80 or older), the study analyzed two additional independent replicas of 1 million unique cDNA reads from the same blood draw.

The CDR3 measures 14 amino acids from cysteine to phenylalanine. Only CDR3 DNA is held: 42 bases, read in frame from base 1. Relative to germline, V is 1 base shorter and J is 1 base shorter, with 7 bases between their ends. As encoded in the germline V gene, CDR1 is SGHVS while CDR2 is FQNEAQ. The donors were roughly 40 Caucasian individuals from Russia, aged roughly 6 to 100 years, who were systemically healthy. Each donor gave ten milliliters of peripheral blood, drawn into EDTA-treated Vacutainer tubes. PBMCs were isolated by Ficoll-Paque density-gradient centrifugation, with at least 6.5 million obtained per sample. Trizol reagent was used to extract total RNA from PBMCs, with at least 6 micrograms per sample. For every donor, an aliquot of PBMCs went through flow cytometry to measure the percentages of naive CD45RAhigh/CD27high T cells. The receptor library was made with 5' RACE. Sequencing took place on an Illumina HiSeq 2500. A second roughly 6 to 12 cycle PCR used a sample-barcoded 5' primer and a J-beta primer mix. A unique molecular identifier was introduced onto each TCR beta cDNA molecule by a template-switch 5' adaptor carrying 12 random nucleotides. At least 2.5 million CDR3-containing paired-end reads were obtained from each sample. First-strand cDNA was synthesized from all RNA with the Mint cDNA synthesis kit, primed by a TRBC-specific oligonucleotide. All cDNA was treated with uracil-DNA glycosylase and then went through a first 18-cycle PCR with the universal primers M1SS and BC2_uni_R. The source study handled its data this way. Normalization of each sample was performed by random selection of 1 million high-quality reads, each carrying a distinct molecular identifier. Instead of being binned into consensus sequences, reads that shared molecular identifiers were thrown out. CDR3 identification, clonotype clustering and error correction used MiTCR with a Q25 quality threshold and the strictest error-elimination algorithm. A nonparametric unseen species model using Euler transformation provided a lower-bound estimate of total TCR beta diversity. TCRdb ran its own pipeline on the public reads, namely fastp trimming at Q25 and MiXCR clone calling, and kept in-frame beta chains. Entries are consolidated by CDR3 protein sequence, retaining the most common genes and DNA. The V and J calls shown here were made by TCRdb, not taken from the authors' results. Counted in this sample were hundreds of thousands of distinct CDR3 sequences; around 49% of them appeared once. Around 32% of the sample belongs to the ten largest clones.

In regard to this clonotype: Its antigen has not been determined. No much larger clonotype is one base removed from it; base qualities were not supplied.

The investigation overall reported the following: Estimates of total diversity based on one million sequenced T cells were considered lower bounds and underestimates. Compared with the aged group, more naive CD4+ T cells, fewer expanded clones and increased TCR diversity were shown by the long-lived group, suggesting age selection. Because donor CMV infection status was unknown, age-related changes in expanded clonotypes were potentially confounded. The percentage of naive T cells measured by flow cytometry correlated strongly with observed TCR beta diversity. Bulk unsorted PBMC profiling prevented conclusive comparison of naive and antigen-experienced compartments. Observed TCR beta diversity per million T cells fell roughly linearly with age, and a significant reduction was already apparent by age roughly 40.

The material sequenced was blood. The chain links TRBV7-8 with TRBJ1-1; the D gene remains uncertain. The sequence derives from a woman aged 55 to 70 in good health. The CDR3 region reads CASSLGERNTEAFF. The sequence in DNA is TGTGCCAGCAGCTTAGGAGAGCGGAACACTGAAGCTTTCTTT.